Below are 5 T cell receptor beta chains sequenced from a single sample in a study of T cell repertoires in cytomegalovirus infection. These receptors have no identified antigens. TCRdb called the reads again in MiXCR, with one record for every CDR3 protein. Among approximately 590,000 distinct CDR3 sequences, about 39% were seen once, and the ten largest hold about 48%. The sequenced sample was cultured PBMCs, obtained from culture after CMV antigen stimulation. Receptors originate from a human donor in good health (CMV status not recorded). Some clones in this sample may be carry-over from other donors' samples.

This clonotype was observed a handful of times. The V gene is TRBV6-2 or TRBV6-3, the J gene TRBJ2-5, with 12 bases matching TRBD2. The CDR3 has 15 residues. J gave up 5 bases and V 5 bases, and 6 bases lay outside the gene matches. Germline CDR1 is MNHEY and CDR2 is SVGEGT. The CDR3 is CASSVPSGGAETQYF. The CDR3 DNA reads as TGTGCCAGCAGTGTGCCTAGCGGGGGGGCCGAGACCCAGTACTTC.

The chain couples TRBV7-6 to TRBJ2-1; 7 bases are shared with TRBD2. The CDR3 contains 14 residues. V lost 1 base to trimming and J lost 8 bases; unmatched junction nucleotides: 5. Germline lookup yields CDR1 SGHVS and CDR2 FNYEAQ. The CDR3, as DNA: TGTGCCAGCAGCTTAGTAGCGGGCGACCATGAGCAGTTCTTC. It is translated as CASSLVAGDHEQFF.

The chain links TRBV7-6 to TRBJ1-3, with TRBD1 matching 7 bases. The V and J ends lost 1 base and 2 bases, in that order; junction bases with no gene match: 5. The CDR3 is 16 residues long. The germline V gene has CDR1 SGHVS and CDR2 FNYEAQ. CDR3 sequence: CASSLGPGGAGNTIYF. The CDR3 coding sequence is TGTGCCAGCAGCTTAGGCCCAGGGGGAGCTGGAAACACCATATATTTT.

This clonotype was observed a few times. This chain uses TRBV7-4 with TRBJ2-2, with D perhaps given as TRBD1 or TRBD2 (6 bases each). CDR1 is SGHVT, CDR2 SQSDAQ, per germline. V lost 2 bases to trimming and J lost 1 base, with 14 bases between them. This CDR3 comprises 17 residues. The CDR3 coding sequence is TGTGCCAGCAGCTTATTGCCGGGGGCCAGGAACACCGGGGAGCTGTTTTTT. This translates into CASSLLPGARNTGELFF.

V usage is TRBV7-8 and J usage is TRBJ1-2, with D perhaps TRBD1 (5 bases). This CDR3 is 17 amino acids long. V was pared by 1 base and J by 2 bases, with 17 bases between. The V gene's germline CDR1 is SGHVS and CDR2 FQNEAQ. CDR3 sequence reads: CASSLGGYGTGNYGYTF. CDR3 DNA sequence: TGTGCCAGCAGCTTAGGGGGGTATGGGACTGGGAACTATGGCTACACCTTC. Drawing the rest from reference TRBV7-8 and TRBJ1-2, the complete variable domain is GAGVSQSPRYKVAKRGQDVALRCDPISGHVSLFWYQQALGQGPEFLTYFQNEAQLDKSGLPSDRFFAERPEGSVSTLKIQRTQQEDSAVYLCASSLGGYGTGNYGYTFGSGTRLTVV.